The TCR beta chain described here comes from a study of blood T cells in healthy people across ages. The overall study: Per every two T cells, about one barcoded beta molecule was captured by template switching.

Study outcomes and limitations: Relative to aged donors, long-lived donors carried more naive CD4+ cells and displayed higher diversity.

It was with a sample-barcoded 5' primer and a J-beta primer mix that a second PCR of about 7 to 12 cycles was run. The authors tagged each cDNA molecule using a template-switch adaptor with 12 random nucleotides. There were at least 3 million CDR3-containing paired-end reads obtained from each sample. TCRdb ran MiXCR on the 5' RACE reads and lists one entry per CDR3 protein. The data show about 620,000 distinct CDR3 sequences, more than 20% seen once. V shed 1 base and J shed 12 bases, with 19 bases lying between them. Per the germline V gene, CDR1 is SGHTA and CDR2 is FQGNSA. The CDR3 runs 16 residues. Comment on this clonotype: No antigen is known for it.

The receptor was isolated from a man in his sixties or seventies in good health. This rearrangement joins TRBV7-2 to TRBJ1-6; D may be TRBD1 (6 bases). The specimen was blood. This CDR3 reads CASSLVGGRSAVPLHF. Here the CDR3 DNA reads TGTGCCAGCAGCTTAGTCGGGGGCCGTAGCGCGGTACCCCTCCACTTT.